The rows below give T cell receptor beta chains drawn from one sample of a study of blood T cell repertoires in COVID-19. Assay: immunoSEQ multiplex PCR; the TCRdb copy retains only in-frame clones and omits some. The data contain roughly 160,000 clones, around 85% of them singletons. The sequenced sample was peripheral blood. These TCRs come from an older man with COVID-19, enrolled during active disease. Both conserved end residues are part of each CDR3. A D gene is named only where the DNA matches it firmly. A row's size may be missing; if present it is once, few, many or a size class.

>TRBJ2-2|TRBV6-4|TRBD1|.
TGTGCCAGCAGTGAGGGACAGGGGTCCGGGGAGCTGTTTTTT
CASSEGQGSGELFF
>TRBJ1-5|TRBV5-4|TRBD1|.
TGTGCCAGCAGCTTCGGACAGGGCCCCCGACATTTT
CASSFGQGPRHF
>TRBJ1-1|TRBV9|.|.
TGTGCCAGCGGCGCGCGGCCAACGAACACTGAAGCTTTCTTT
CASGARPTNTEAFF
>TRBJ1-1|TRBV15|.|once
TGTGCCACCAGCAGATTCGGGGGGCTCACTGAAGCTTTCTTT
CATSRFGGLTEAFF
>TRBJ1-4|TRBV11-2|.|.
TGTGCCAGCAGCTCCCCGGGGGTGGGGGAAAAACTGTTTTTT
CASSSPGVGEKLFF
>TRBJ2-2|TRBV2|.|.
TGTGCCAGCATGGCGCAGGGGGGATCCACCGGGGAGCTGTTTTTT
CASMAQGGSTGELFF
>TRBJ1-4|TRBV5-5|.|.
TGTGCCAGCAGCCGTGACGGGTCCCTCAATGAAAAACTGTTTTTT
CASSRDGSLNEKLFF
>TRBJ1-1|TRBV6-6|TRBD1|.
TGTGCCAGCAGTGACAGGGTCGACACTGAAGCTTTCTTT
CASSDRVDTEAFF
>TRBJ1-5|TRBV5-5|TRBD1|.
TGTGCCAGCAGCCCTACTCCAGGGGGGAATCAGCCCCAGCATTTT
CASSPTPGGNQPQHF
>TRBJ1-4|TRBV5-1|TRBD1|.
TGCGCCAGCAGCTTTGGGGACAGGGTTGAAAAACTGTTTTTT
CASSFGDRVEKLFF
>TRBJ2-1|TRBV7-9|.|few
TGTGCCAGCAGTTCTGGAGCTTTCAGCTCCTACAATGAGCAGTTCTTC
CASSSGAFSSYNEQFF
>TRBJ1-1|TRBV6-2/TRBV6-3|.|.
TGTGCCAGCAGTTACTCATTAGGGGTCCCTACAACTGAAGCTTTCTTT
CASSYSLGVPTTEAFF
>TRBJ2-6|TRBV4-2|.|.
TGTGCCAGCAGCCAGGAGGGACTTACCACCTACTCTGGGGCCAACGTCCTGACTTTC
CASSQEGLTTYSGANVLTF
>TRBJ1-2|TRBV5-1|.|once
TGCGCCAGCAGCGCCAGACAGCAATCTAACTATGGCTACACCTTC
CASSARQQSNYGYTF
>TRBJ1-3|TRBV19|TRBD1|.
TGTGCCAGTAGTTCACCGGCACAGGGGTCCTCTGGAAACACCATATATTTT
CASSSPAQGSSGNTIYF
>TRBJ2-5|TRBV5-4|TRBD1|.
TGTGCCAGCAGCCCGGGACAGGGCGGAGGAGAGACCCAGTACTTC
CASSPGQGGGETQYF
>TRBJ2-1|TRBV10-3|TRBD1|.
TGTGCCACTGATACAGGGGGCGACAACGATGAGCAGTTCTTC
CATDTGGDNDEQFF
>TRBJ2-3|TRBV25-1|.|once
TGTGCCAGCAGTGAAGGATCAGGGGTAGATACGCAGTATTTT
CASSEGSGVDTQYF
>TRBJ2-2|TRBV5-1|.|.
TGCGCCAGCAGCCTGGACACCAACACCGGGGAGCTGTTTTTT
CASSLDTNTGELFF
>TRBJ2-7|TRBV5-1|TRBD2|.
TGCGCCAGCGGCACCGGGACTAGCGATGAGCAGTACTTC
CASGTGTSDEQYF
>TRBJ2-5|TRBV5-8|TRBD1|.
TGTGCCAGCAGCTCCCGGGACAGGGGGCAAGAGACCCAGTACTTC
CASSSRDRGQETQYF
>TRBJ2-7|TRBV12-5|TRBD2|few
TGTGCTAGTGGTCCTCTGCTTAGCGGGGGTAGCTACGAGCAGTACTTC
CASGPLLSGGSYEQYF
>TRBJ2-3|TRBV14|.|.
TGTGCCAGCAGCCAAGCTGAAGGTTGGAGGGGATTCACAGATACGCAGTATTTT
CASSQAEGWRGFTDTQYF
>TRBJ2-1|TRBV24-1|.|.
TGTGCCACCAGTGATGCATCGCCAGGGGACGCCTACAATGAGCAGTTCTTC
CATSDASPGDAYNEQFF
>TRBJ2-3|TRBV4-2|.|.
TGTGCCAGCAGCCAAGGGTTCGGGGATACGCAGTATTTT
CASSQGFGDTQYF
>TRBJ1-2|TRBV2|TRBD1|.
TGTGCCAGCAGCCCGACAGGGGTAGACTATGGCTACACCTTC
CASSPTGVDYGYTF
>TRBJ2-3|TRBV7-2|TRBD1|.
TGTGCCAGCAGCTCGTGGACAGGGGGCGCAGATACGCAGTATTTT
CASSSWTGGADTQYF